Listed below are T cell receptor beta chains from one sample, sequenced in a study of Graves' ophthalmopathy and Graves' hyperthyroidism. TCRdb reprocessed the multiplex PCR reads via MiXCR and lists one record per CDR3 protein. Here the sample spans roughly 400,000 distinct CDR3 sequences, about a sixth being singletons. The sample comprised peripheral blood. The receptors shown here come from an adult woman with stable Graves' hyperthyroidism. Both conserved end residues are part of each CDR3. D genes are given only for firm matches. Only part of the rows carry a size: once, few, many, or a class if the clone is expanded.

>TRBV5-1|TRBJ2-5|NA|few
CASSQPERENQYF
TGCGCCAGCAGCCAACCCGAGAGAGAAAACCAGTACTTC
>TRBV20-1|TRBJ2-7|TRBD1|many
CSAGQGGEQYF
TGCAGTGCGGGACAGGGCGGCGAGCAGTACTTC
>TRBV28|TRBJ1-3|NA|many
CASSFMDRPSGNTIYF
TGTGCCAGCAGCTTTATGGACAGACCCTCTGGAAACACCATATATTTT
>TRBV12-5|TRBJ2-5|NA|many
CASGSAIRGVQETQYF
TGTGCTAGTGGTTCCGCCATTCGGGGCGTGCAAGAGACCCAGTACTTC
>TRBV4-1|TRBJ2-5|NA|many
CASSQDRSSRWEETQYF
TGCGCCAGCAGCCAAGATCGTTCCTCGAGGTGGGAAGAGACCCAGTACTTC
>TRBV24-1|TRBJ2-7|NA|many
CATSDLVGGEQYF
TGTGCCACCAGTGATTTGGTTGGCGGCGAGCAGTACTTC
>TRBV30|TRBJ2-2|NA|NA
CAWSNREADPFTGELFF
TGTGCCTGGAGTAACAGGGAAGCGGATCCTTTTACCGGGGAGCTGTTTTTT
>TRBV20-1|TRBJ2-7|NA|NA
CSAPLGPLMVSYEQYF
TGCAGTGCCCCACTGGGACCGCTGATGGTCTCCTACGAGCAGTACTTC
>TRBV12-3/TRBV12-4|TRBJ2-7|NA|NA
CASRQGRDYEQYF
TGTGCCAGCAGACAGGGGAGGGACTACGAGCAGTACTTC
>TRBV7-9|TRBJ2-2|NA|many
CASSLRGSGGELFF
TGTGCCAGCAGCCTCAGGGGCTCGGGCGGGGAGCTGTTTTTT
>TRBV6-1|TRBJ2-5|NA|NA
CASKDGETQYF
TGTGCCAGCAAAGATGGGGAGACCCAGTACTTC
>TRBV4-2|TRBJ2-4|TRBD2|few
CASSQDLASGRAGSASKNIKYF
TGTGCCAGCAGCCAAGATCTGGCTAGCGGGAGGGCCGGCTCTGCGAGCAAAAACATTAAGTACTTC
>TRBV19|TRBJ2-2|TRBD2|many
CASSIFLSVATSKAGELFF
TGTGCCAGTAGTATTTTTCTTTCAGTTGCGACTAGCAAGGCCGGGGAGCTGTTTTTT
>TRBV28|TRBJ2-6|NA|many
CASSLFQGRGANVLTF
TGTGCCAGCAGTTTATTTCAGGGGCGCGGGGCCAACGTCCTGACTTTC
>TRBV11-2|TRBJ2-7|TRBD1|many
CASSFPRGTYEQYF
TGTGCCAGCAGCTTCCCCAGGGGGACCTACGAGCAGTACTTC
>TRBV6-1|TRBJ1-1|TRBD1|many
CASSEWYRGATEAFF
TGTGCCAGCAGTGAATGGTACAGGGGGGCCACTGAAGCTTTCTTT
>TRBV12-3/TRBV12-4|TRBJ1-1|TRBD1|many
CASSLDRGQGAFMNTEAFF
TGTGCCAGCAGTTTAGATCGCGGACAGGGGGCCTTCATGAACACTGAAGCTTTCTTT
>TRBV15|TRBJ1-5|NA|NA
CATSRTYGGNQPQHF
TGTGCCACCAGCAGAACTTATGGGGGCAATCAGCCCCAGCATTTT
>TRBV5-1|TRBJ1-1|TRBD1|NA
CASSLRTGGIAEAFF
TGCGCCAGCAGCCTTAGAACAGGGGGTATCGCTGAAGCTTTCTTT
>TRBV15|TRBJ2-5|NA|many
CATSSNPLERLTETQYF
TGTGCCACCAGCAGTAACCCCCTCGAGAGGTTAACAGAGACCCAGTACTTC
>TRBV6-2/TRBV6-3|TRBJ1-5|NA|many
CASSSAGRARNQPQHF
TGTGCCAGCAGTTCCGCAGGGAGGGCTCGCAATCAGCCCCAGCATTTT
>TRBV28|TRBJ1-2|NA|NA
CASSLDNGYTF
TGTGCCAGCAGTTTAGATAACGGCTACACCTTC
>TRBV12-3/TRBV12-4|TRBJ2-5|NA|many
CASSQPYREETQYF
TGTGCCAGCAGTCAACCTTACAGGGAAGAGACCCAGTACTTC
>TRBV20-1|TRBJ1-1|TRBD1|many
CSARDRGTEAFF
TGCAGTGCTAGGGACAGGGGCACTGAAGCTTTCTTT
>TRBV15|TRBJ2-4|NA|many
CATSRDRAAAKNIQYF
TGTGCCACCAGCAGAGATCGGGCGGCAGCCAAAAACATTCAGTACTTC
>TRBV25-1|TRBJ1-6|NA|many
CASSISQTNSPLHF
TGTGCCAGCAGCATCTCGCAAACCAATTCACCCCTCCACTTT
>TRBV15|TRBJ2-7|NA|many
CATSPKNYATVKPYEQYF
TGTGCCACCAGCCCGAAGAACTACGCGACAGTTAAACCCTACGAGCAGTACTTC
>TRBV28|TRBJ1-1|TRBD1|many
CASSPRQGLRTEAFF
TGTGCCAGCAGTCCTAGACAGGGCTTGAGGACTGAAGCTTTCTTT
>TRBV7-2|TRBJ1-6|NA|many
CASSLGVPLHF
TGTGCCAGCAGCTTGGGGGTACCCCTCCACTTT
>TRBV29-1|TRBJ1-1|TRBD1|many
CSVENRQGWGTEAFF
TGCAGCGTTGAGAACAGACAGGGTTGGGGGACTGAAGCTTTCTTT
>TRBV20-1|TRBJ1-2|NA|many
CSASGGANYGYTF
TGCAGTGCTAGCGGGGGCGCGAACTATGGCTACACCTTC
>TRBV28|TRBJ1-1|NA|many
CASSSVTEWLNTEAFF
TGTGCCAGCAGCTCTGTAACAGAGTGGTTGAACACTGAAGCTTTCTTT